The rows below give T cell receptor beta chains drawn from one sample of a study of neurological immune-mediated disorders. TCRdb passed the 5' RACE reads through MiXCR, listing each CDR3 protein once. Among tens of thousands of distinct CDR3 sequences listed, roughly an eighth were seen once. Sequenced input: PBMCs. The origin of the receptors is a woman aged 40-49 years in good health. The CDR3 runs from the conserved cysteine through the conserved F or W. A D gene is named only where the DNA matches it firmly. Not all rows give a size; the values are once, few, many and, for expanded clones, a class.

>TRBV5-1|TRBD2|TRBJ2-3|many
TGCGCCAGCAGCTCCCAGCTAGCGGGGGGTAGAGCAGATACGCAGTATTTT
CASSSQLAGGRADTQYF
>TRBV5-8|NA|TRBJ2-2|many
TGTGCCAGCAGCCTGGCCCCCGACTACTACACCGGGGAGCTGTTTTTT
CASSLAPDYYTGELFF
>TRBV4-2|TRBD1|TRBJ2-2|many
TGTGCCAGCAGCCAAGATACCCTCCAGGGGGCGAACACCGGGGAGCTGTTTTTT
CASSQDTLQGANTGELFF
>TRBV29-1|NA|TRBJ1-2|many
TGCAGCGTTGGAGGGTCCAATGGCTACACCTTC
CSVGGSNGYTF
>TRBV3-1|TRBD1|TRBJ1-1|many
TGTGCCAGCAGCCAAGGGTACAGGGGAACTGAAGCTTTCTTT
CASSQGYRGTEAFF
>TRBV7-2|NA|TRBJ2-1|many
TGTGCCAGCGGTCTTATGGGGGAGCAGTTCTTC
CASGLMGEQFF
>TRBV6-5|NA|TRBJ1-1|many
TGTGCCAGCAGTCGCCGGGGACCCCCGAACACTGAAGCTTTCTTT
CASSRRGPPNTEAFF
>TRBV20-1|TRBD2|TRBJ2-7|many
TGCAGTGCGAAAACGGGGACTAGCGGGATCGAGCAGTACTTC
CSAKTGTSGIEQYF
>TRBV18|TRBD1|TRBJ1-1|many
TGTGCCAGCTCACTTGAGCAGGGGGCGGGAACTGAAGCTTTCTTT
CASSLEQGAGTEAFF
>TRBV5-1|TRBD1|TRBJ2-1|many
TGCGCCAGCAGCCCCTACGGACAGGTCCATGAGCAGTTCTTC
CASSPYGQVHEQFF
>TRBV20-1|NA|TRBJ2-7|many
TGCAGTGCTAGAGGGCTGGCGGGCCCTTACGAGCAGTACTTC
CSARGLAGPYEQYF
>TRBV9|NA|TRBJ1-3|NA
TGTGCCAGCAGCGCCCCGATGGGGGGCGTAGACACCATATATTTT
CASSAPMGGVDTIYF
>TRBV10-3|TRBD1|TRBJ1-4|NA
TGTGCCATCAGCTCTAACCTTGGCGGAGGGGGCGCTTTTAATGAAAAACTGTTTTTT
CAISSNLGGGGAFNEKLFF
>TRBV15|NA|TRBJ1-5|many
TGTGCCACCCGTGCGGGGGGCCGTGACAATCAGCCCCAGCATTTT
CATRAGGRDNQPQHF
>TRBV20-1|NA|TRBJ2-7|many
TGCAGTGCTAGAGATATTAGGGCGGGACTCTACGAGCAGTACTTC
CSARDIRAGLYEQYF
>TRBV6-2/TRBV6-3|NA|TRBJ2-7|NA
TGTGCCAGCACGTGGGACCTACCCTACGAGCAGTACTTC
CASTWDLPYEQYF
>TRBV9|NA|TRBJ2-2|many
TGTGCCAGCAGCCATGCCCGGGCCCCCGGCGCCACCGGGGAGCTGTTTTTT
CASSHARAPGATGELFF
>TRBV7-2|NA|TRBJ2-7|many
TGTGCCAGCAAAGACCGGGACCTAGCCTACGAGCAGTACTTC
CASKDRDLAYEQYF
>TRBV5-5|NA|TRBJ2-2|many
TGTGCCAGCAGCTTGTACTCGAACACCGGGGAGCTGTTTTTT
CASSLYSNTGELFF
>TRBV3-1|NA|TRBJ1-5|many
TGTGCCAGCAGCCAATCAACAGATCAGCCCCAGCATTTT
CASSQSTDQPQHF
>TRBV15|NA|TRBJ2-1|many
TGTGCCACCAGCAGAGATCCCCTCCTAGGTTACAATGAGCAGTTCTTC
CATSRDPLLGYNEQFF
>TRBV6-5|NA|TRBJ1-1|many
TGTGCCAGTTCGGGCAACCTAGGGGACACTGAAGCTTTCTTT
CASSGNLGDTEAFF
>TRBV15|NA|TRBJ2-1|many
TGTGCCACCAGCAGACCTGGGACGGTCAATGAGCAGTTCTTC
CATSRPGTVNEQFF
>TRBV4-1|NA|TRBJ1-1|many
TGCGCCAGCAGCCAAGTTTTAGGTTTTGGGGACAAGAACACTGAAGCTTTCTTT
CASSQVLGFGDKNTEAFF
>TRBV4-3|TRBD1|TRBJ1-6|many
TGCGCCAGCAGCCAAGTGAGGACAGGGAATTCACCCCTCCACTTT
CASSQVRTGNSPLHF
>TRBV4-3|NA|TRBJ1-6|many
TGCGCCAGCAGCCAAGAGGAATACTCACCCCTCCACTTT
CASSQEEYSPLHF
>TRBV7-2|TRBD2|TRBJ2-7|many
TGTGCCAGCAGCTTCCGGGGGGGGGCTGGTGAGCAGTACTTC
CASSFRGGAGEQYF
>TRBV6-5|NA|TRBJ1-1|many
TGTGCCAGCAGTATCGGAGAGCCAACTGAAGCTTTCTTT
CASSIGEPTEAFF
>TRBV10-3|NA|TRBJ2-5|many
TGTGCCATCAGTGAGTTTTTGGAAGAGACCCAGTACTTC
CAISEFLEETQYF
>TRBV24-1|TRBD2|TRBJ2-1|many
TGTGCCACCAGTGCACTTTCCGGGACTAGCGGGATCATCTACAATGAGCAGTTCTTC
CATSALSGTSGIIYNEQFF
>TRBV7-8|NA|TRBJ2-2|many
TGTGCCAGCAGCTTAGATAGGGGCACCGGGGAGCTGTTTTTT
CASSLDRGTGELFF
>TRBV5-6|TRBD1|TRBJ2-6|many
TGTGCCAGCAGTTTTCCGGACAGGGTGATCAACGTCCTGACTTTC
CASSFPDRVINVLTF
>TRBV4-1|NA|TRBJ1-1|many
TGCGCCAGCAGCCAAGGGGGCCGTATGGCCATGAACACTGAAGCTTTCTTT
CASSQGGRMAMNTEAFF
>TRBV5-1|TRBD2|TRBJ2-1|many
TGCGCCAGCAGCCTCTCGACTAGCGGAAATTACAATGAGCAGTTCTTC
CASSLSTSGNYNEQFF